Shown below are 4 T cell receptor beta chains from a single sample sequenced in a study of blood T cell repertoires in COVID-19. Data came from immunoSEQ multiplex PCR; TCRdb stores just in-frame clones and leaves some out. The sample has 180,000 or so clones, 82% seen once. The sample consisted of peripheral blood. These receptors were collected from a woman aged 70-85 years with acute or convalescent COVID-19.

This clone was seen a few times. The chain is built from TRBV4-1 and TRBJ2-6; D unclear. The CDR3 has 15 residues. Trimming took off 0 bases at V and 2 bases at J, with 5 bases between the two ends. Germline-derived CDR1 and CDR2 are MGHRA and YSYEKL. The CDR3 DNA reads TGCGCCAGCAGCCAAGATGTAACTGGGGCCAACGTCCTGACTTTC. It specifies CASSQDVTGANVLTF.

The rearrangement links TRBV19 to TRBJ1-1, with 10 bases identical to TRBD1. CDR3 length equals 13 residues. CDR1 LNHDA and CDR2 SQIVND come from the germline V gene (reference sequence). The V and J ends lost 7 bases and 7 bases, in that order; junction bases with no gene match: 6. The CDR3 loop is CASNLWTGGEAFF. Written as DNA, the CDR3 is TGTGCCAGTAACCTCTGGACAGGGGGTGAAGCTTTCTTT.

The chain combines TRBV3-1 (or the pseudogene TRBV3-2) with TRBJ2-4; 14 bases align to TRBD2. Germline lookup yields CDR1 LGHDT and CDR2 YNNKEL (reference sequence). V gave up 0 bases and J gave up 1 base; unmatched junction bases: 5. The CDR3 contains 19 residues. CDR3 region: CASSQDGTSGSLAKNIQYF. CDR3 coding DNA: TGTGCCAGCAGCCAAGATGGGACTAGCGGGAGTCTTGCCAAAAACATTCAGTACTTC.

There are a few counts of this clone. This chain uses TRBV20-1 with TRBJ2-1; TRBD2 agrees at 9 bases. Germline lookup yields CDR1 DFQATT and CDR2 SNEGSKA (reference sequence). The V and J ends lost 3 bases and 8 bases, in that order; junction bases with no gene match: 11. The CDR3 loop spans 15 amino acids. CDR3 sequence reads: CSASFLGGRADEQFF. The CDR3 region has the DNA TGCAGTGCTAGTTTTCTGGGCGGGAGGGCTGATGAGCAGTTCTTC.